This T cell receptor beta chain was sequenced in a study of blood T cell repertoires in COVID-19. On the study more broadly: Sites across the United States, Italy and Spain contributed samples from acute and convalescent COVID-19. The cDNA or gDNA used as material had been derived from T cells, B-cell-depleted T cells, or PBMCs.

Germline CDR1 reads MGHDK; CDR2 reads SYGVNS. V was pared by 1 base and J by 2 bases, with 7 bases of the junction left unmatched. CDR3 size: 17 residues. Authors' data handling: Amplification from reference gene primers served as the basis for estimated nucleated cell counts. Here immunoSEQ multiplex PCR was the method, and the copy in TCRdb shows in-frame clones only, minus some. V and J calls and clone size come straight from that table; D and trimming were deduced from the DNA. This table has approximately 240,000 clones, 80% to 90% appearing once. The sample was peripheral blood. The V gene is TRBV25-1, the J gene TRBJ2-2; TRBD2 matches 7 bases. This receptor was taken from a man aged 45-65 years who had recovered from COVID-19. The CDR3 region is CASSEFQGGGNTGELFF. CDR3 coding DNA: TGTGCCAGCAGTGAATTTCAAGGCGGGGGTAACACCGGGGAGCTGTTTTTT. Full variable domain (rest looked up from reference TRBV25-1 and TRBJ2-2): EADIYQTPRYLVIGTGKKITLECSQTMGHDKMYWYQQDPGMELHLIHYSYGVNSTEKGDLSSESTVSRIRTEHFPLTLESARPSHTSQYLCASSEFQGGGNTGELFFGEGSRLTVL.